This T cell receptor beta chain was captured by sequencing in a study of response to subunit inactivated influenza vaccine. TCRdb passed the RT-PCR reads through MiXCR, listing each CDR3 protein once. In the table there are about 700,000 distinct CDR3 sequences, approximately 14% of which are singletons. Remarks on this clonotype: Its antigen is unknown.

Whole-study results and caveats: That few new T cells are recruited by each seasonal influenza vaccination was the authors' suggestion.

The sample was PBMCs from blood, taken 14 to 15 days before vaccination. This clonotype was sampled from a man aged 45-65 years who received an inactivated influenza vaccine.

The CDR3 DNA follows: TGCGCCAGCAGCTTGGACACTTTTGGCTACACCTTC. Translated: CASSLDTFGYTF. This chain connects TRBV5-1 to TRBJ1-2; the D is unclear. The CDR3 has 12 amino acids. The V end lost 0 bases, the J end lost 7 bases, and 7 bases lay between the germline ends. Looked up from germline, CDR1 is SGHRS and CDR2 is YFSETQ.